This TCR beta chain was found in a study of shared clonotypes between healthy human individuals. Trimming stripped 7 bases from V and 4 bases from J, with 17 bases between. This CDR3 region has 14 residues. Per germline, CDR1 SGHRS and CDR2 YFSETQ. A deep-level run was used for the assay. TCRdb keeps only in-frame clones here, not all; method: immunoSEQ multiplex PCR. This sample carries approximately 940,000 clones, approximately 76% of them seen once, and the ten largest clones take over 1.3%. The rearrangement joins TRBV5-1 to TRBJ1-2; maybe TRBD1 (5 bases). This clonotype was obtained from a man between 18 and 35 years old in good health. The sequenced sample consisted of memory CD4+ T cells sorted from blood. Subset indicated: CD45RA-negative fraction. DNA for the CDR3: TGCGCCAGCGGCCCAATGGGAGGGACCTATGGCTACACCTTC. It codes for CASGPMGGTYGYTF.